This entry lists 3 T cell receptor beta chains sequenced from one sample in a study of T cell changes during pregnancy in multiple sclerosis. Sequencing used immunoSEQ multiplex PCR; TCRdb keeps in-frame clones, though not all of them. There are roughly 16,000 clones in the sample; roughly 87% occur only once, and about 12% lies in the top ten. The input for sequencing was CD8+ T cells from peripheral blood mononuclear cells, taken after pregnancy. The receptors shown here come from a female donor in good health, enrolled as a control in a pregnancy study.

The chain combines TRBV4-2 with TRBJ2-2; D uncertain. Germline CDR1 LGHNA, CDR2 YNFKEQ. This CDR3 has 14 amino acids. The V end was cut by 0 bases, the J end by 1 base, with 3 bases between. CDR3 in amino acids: CASSQDRNTGELFF. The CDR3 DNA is TGTGCCAGCAGCCAAGATAGGAACACCGGGGAGCTGTTTTTT.

DNA for the CDR3: TGCGCCAGCAGCACTATTTATGGCTACACCTTC. It is translated as CASSTIYGYTF. This rearrangement joins TRBV4-1 to TRBJ1-2; D unresolved. The CDR3 consists of 11 residues. Germline-derived CDR1 and CDR2 are MGHRA and YSYEKL. Deletions cut 5 bases from V and 5 bases from J, with 6 bases between.

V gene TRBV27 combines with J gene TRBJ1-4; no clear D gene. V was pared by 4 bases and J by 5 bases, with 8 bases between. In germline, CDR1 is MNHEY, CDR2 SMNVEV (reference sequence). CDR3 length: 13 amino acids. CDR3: CASSSMLNEKLFF. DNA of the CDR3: TGTGCCAGCAGTTCTATGCTGAATGAAAAACTGTTTTTT.